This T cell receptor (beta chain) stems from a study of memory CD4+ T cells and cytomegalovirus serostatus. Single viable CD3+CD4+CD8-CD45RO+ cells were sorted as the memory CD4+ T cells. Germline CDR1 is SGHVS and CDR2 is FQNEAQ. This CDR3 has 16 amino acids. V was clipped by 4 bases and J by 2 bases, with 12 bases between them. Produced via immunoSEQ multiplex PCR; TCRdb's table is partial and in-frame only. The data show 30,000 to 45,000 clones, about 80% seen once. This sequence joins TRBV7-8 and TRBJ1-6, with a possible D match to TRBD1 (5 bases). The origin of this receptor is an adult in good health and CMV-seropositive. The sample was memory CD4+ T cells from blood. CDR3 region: CASSSRQSAYNSPLHF. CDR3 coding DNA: TGTGCCAGCAGCTCTAGACAGAGCGCCTATAATTCACCCCTCCACTTT.